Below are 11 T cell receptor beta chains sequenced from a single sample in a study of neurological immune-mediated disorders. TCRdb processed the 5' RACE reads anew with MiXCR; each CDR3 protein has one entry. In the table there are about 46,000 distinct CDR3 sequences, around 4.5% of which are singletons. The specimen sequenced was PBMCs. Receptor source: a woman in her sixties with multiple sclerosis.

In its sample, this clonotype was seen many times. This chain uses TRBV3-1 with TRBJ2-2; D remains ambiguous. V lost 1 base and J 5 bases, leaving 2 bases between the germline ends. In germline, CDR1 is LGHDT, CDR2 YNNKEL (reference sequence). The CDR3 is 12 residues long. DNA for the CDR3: TGTGCCAGCAGCCAAGGAACCGGGGAGCTGTTTTTT. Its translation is CASSQGTGELFF.

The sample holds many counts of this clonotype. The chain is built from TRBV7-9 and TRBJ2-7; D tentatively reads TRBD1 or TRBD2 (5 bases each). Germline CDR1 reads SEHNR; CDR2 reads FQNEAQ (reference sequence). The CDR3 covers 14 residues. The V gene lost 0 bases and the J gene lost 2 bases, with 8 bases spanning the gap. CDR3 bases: TGTGCCAGCAGCTTAGCGGGGGTCCCCTACGAGCAGTACTTC. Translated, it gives CASSLAGVPYEQYF.

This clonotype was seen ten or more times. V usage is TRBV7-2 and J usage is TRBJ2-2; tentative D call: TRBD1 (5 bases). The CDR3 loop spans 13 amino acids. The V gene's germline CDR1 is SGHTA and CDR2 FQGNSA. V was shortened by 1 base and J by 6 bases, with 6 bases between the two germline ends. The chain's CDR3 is CASSLVGPGELFF. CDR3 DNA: TGTGCCAGCAGCTTAGTGGGGCCCGGGGAGCTGTTTTTT.

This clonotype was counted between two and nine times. DNA for the CDR3: TGTGCCAGTAGCGTGACAGGGGGAGATACTGAAGCTTTCTTT. Its translation is CASSVTGGDTEAFF. This sequence joins TRBV7-2 and TRBJ1-1; 9 positions agree with TRBD1. J lost 5 bases, V lost 9 bases, and 10 bases had no gene match. Germline V gene lookup returns CDR1 SGHTA and CDR2 FQGNSA. CDR3 length: 14 amino acids.

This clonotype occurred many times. This CDR3 is CASSAPGGGLNEQFF. DNA for the CDR3: TGTGCCAGCAGCGCCCCTGGCGGGGGGCTTAATGAGCAGTTCTTC. The chain carries TRBV7-9 and TRBJ2-1; 8 nucleotides align to TRBD2. Germline lookup yields CDR1 SEHNR and CDR2 FQNEAQ (reference sequence). This CDR3 has 15 amino acids. V lost 5 bases and J lost 7; bases outside the gene matches: 10.

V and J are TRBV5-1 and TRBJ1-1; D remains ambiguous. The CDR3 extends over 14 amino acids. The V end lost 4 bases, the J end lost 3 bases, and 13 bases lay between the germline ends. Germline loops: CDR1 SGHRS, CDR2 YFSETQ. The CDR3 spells CASSLSGKDTEAFF. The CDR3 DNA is TGCGCCAGCAGCCTTTCCGGGAAGGACACTGAAGCTTTCTTT. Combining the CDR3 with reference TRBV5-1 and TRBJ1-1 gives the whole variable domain KAGVTQTPRYLIKTRGQQVTLSCSPISGHRSVSWYQQTPGQGLQFLFEYFSETQRNKGNFPGRFSGRQFSNSRSEMNVSTLELGDSALYLCASSLSGKDTEAFFGQGTRLTVV.

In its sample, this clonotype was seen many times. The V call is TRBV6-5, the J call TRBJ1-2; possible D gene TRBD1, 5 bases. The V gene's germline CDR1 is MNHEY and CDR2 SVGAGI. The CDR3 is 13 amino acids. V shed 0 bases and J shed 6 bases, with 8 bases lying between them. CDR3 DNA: TGTGCCAGCAGTTACTCCCAGGGCGATGGCTACACCTTC. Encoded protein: CASSYSQGDGYTF.

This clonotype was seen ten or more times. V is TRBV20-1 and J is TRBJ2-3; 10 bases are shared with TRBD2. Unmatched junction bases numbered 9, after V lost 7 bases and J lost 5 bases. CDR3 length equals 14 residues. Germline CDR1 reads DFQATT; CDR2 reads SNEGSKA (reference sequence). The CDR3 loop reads CSVQLAGWGDTQYF. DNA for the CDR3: TGCAGTGTTCAACTAGCGGGGTGGGGAGATACGCAGTATTTT.

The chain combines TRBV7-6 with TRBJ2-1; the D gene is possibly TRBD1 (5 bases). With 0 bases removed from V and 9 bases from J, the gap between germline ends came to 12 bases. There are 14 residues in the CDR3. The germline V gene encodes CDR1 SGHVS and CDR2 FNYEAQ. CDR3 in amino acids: CASSLAAPQAEQFF. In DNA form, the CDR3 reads TGTGCCAGCAGCTTAGCGGCCCCACAGGCTGAGCAGTTCTTC.

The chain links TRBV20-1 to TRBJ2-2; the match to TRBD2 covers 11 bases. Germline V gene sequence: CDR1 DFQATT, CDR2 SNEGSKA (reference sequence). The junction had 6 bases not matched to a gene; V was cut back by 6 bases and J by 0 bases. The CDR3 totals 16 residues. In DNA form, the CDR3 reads TGCAGTGCCCGGACTAGCGGGCCAACGAACACCGGGGAGCTGTTTTTT. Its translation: CSARTSGPTNTGELFF.

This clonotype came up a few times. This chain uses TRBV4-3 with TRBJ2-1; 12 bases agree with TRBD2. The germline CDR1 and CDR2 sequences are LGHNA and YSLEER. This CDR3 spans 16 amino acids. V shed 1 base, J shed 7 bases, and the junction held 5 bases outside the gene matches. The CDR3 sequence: CASSQVLTSGRNEQFF. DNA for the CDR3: TGCGCCAGCAGCCAAGTATTGACTAGCGGGAGAAATGAGCAGTTCTTC.